Listed below are T cell receptor beta chains from one sample, sequenced in a study of blood T cell repertoires in COVID-19. Here immunoSEQ multiplex PCR was the method, and the copy in TCRdb shows in-frame clones only, minus some. The sample lists 200,000 to 250,000 clones, about 85% occurring once. Sequencing was performed on peripheral blood. These receptors were obtained from a woman between 45 and 65 years old with COVID-19, enrolled during active disease. CDR3s leave out the opening cysteine and the closing phenylalanine or tryptophan.

V gene: TRBV9
J gene: TRBJ2-1
CDR3 protein: ASSPGVFHNEQF

V gene: TRBV5-4
J gene: TRBJ2-1
CDR3 protein: ASSLPTVSEQF

V gene: TRBV28
J gene: TRBJ2-7
CDR3 protein: ASIPAGRPYEQY

V gene: TRBV11-3
J gene: TRBJ1-4
CDR3 protein: ASSIQGSEKLF

V gene: TRBV5-8
J gene: TRBJ1-5
CDR3 protein: ASSRDSDQPQH

V gene: TRBV29-1
J gene: TRBJ1-1
CDR3 protein: SVVKGVGVTEAF

V gene: TRBV6-1
J gene: TRBJ2-1
CDR3 protein: ASSEDRSSYNEQF

V gene: TRBV7-2
J gene: TRBJ1-2
CDR3 protein: ASSPVGGYGYT

V gene: TRBV5-5
J gene: TRBJ1-2
CDR3 protein: ASSLEVSGGYT

V gene: TRBV10-3
J gene: TRBJ2-2
CDR3 protein: AISDPDKNTGELF

V gene: TRBV19
J gene: TRBJ1-5
CDR3 protein: ASSIGRSPLDQPQH

V gene: TRBV11-3
J gene: TRBJ1-6
CDR3 protein: ASSLRYNSPLH

V gene: TRBV2
J gene: TRBJ2-2
CDR3 protein: ASRRGQGSGELF

V gene: TRBV25-1
J gene: TRBJ1-2
CDR3 protein: ASTLGGSSMYT

V gene: TRBV7-2
J gene: TRBJ1-1
CDR3 protein: ASSLTRARGRLNTEAF

V gene: TRBV11-2
J gene: TRBJ2-3
CDR3 protein: ASSSWTGRTDTQY

V gene: TRBV5-1
J gene: TRBJ2-7
CDR3 protein: ASSLGSSYEQY

V gene: TRBV6-6
J gene: TRBJ1-4
CDR3 protein: ASSYRGTGSGGLF

V gene: TRBV24-1
J gene: TRBJ1-6
CDR3 protein: ATQGTGGPNSPLH

V gene: TRBV2
J gene: TRBJ2-3
CDR3 protein: ASSGGGSGAYTQY

V gene: TRBV30
J gene: TRBJ1-1
CDR3 protein: AWSVLKGVSTEAF

V gene: TRBV25-1
J gene: TRBJ1-2
CDR3 protein: ASSGQPNYGYT

V gene: TRBV11-3
J gene: TRBJ2-6
CDR3 protein: ASSLDLGHSGANVLT